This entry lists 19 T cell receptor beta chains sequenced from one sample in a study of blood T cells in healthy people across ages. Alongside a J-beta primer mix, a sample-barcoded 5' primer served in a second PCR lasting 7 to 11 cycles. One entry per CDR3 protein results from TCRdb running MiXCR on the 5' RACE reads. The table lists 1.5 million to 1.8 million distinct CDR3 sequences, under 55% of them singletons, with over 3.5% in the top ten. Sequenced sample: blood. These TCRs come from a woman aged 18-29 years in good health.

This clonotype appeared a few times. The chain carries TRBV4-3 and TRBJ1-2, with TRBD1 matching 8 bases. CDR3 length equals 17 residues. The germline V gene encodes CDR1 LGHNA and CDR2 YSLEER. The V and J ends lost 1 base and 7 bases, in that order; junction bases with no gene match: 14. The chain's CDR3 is CASSQGIQDRVTIGYTF. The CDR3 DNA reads TGCGCCAGCAGCCAAGGAATTCAGGACAGGGTTACAATTGGCTACACCTTC.

CDR3 amino acids: CASSQEVGTSGNTGELFF. The CDR3, as DNA: TGCGCCAGCAGCCAAGAAGTAGGGACTAGCGGAAACACCGGGGAGCTGTTTTTT. This chain joins TRBV4-3 and TRBJ2-2, with 11 bases fitting TRBD2. Germline V lookup: CDR1 LGHNA, CDR2 YSLEER. This CDR3 has 18 residues. The trim removed 0 bases at V and 2 bases at J, leaving 5 bases unmatched.

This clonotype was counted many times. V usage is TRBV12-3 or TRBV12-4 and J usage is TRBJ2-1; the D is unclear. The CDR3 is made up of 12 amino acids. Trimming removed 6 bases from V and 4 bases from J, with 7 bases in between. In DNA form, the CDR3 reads TGTGCCAGCAGCCCCAGGTACAATGAGCAGTTCTTC. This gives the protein CASSPRYNEQFF.

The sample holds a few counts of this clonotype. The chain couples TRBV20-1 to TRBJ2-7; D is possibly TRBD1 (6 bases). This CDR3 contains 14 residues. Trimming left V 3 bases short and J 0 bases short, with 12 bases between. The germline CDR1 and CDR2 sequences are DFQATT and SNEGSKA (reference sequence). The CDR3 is CSARRTESSYEQYF. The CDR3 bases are TGCAGTGCTAGGAGGACAGAAAGCTCCTACGAGCAGTACTTC.

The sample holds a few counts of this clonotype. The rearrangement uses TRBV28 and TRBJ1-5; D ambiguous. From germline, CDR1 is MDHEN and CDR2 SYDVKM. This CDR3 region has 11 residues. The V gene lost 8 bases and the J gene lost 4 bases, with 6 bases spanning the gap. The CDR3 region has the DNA TGTGCCAGCGTACGAAATCAGCCCCAGCATTTT. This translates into CASVRNQPQHF.

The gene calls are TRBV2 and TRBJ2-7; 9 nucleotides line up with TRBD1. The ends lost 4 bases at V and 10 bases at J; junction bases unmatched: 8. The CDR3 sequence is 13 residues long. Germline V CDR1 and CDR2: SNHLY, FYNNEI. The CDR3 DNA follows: TGTGCCAGCAGTGTACAGGGGGCGGAGGCCCAGTACTTC. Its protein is CASSVQGAEAQYF. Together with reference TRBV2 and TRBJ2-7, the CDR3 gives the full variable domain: EPEVTQTPSHQVTQMGQEVILRCVPISNHLYFYWYRQILGQKVEFLVSFYNNEISEKSEIFDDQFSVERPDGSNFTLKIRSTKLEDSAMYFCASSVQGAEAQYFGPGTRLTVT.

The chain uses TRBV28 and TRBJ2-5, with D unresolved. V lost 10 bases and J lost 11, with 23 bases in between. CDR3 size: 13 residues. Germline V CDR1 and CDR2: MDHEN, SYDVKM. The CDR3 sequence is CANSPRRYKEQYF. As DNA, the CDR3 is TGTGCCAACAGCCCCCGACGGTACAAGGAGCAGTACTTC. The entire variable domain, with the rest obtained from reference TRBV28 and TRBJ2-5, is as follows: DVKVTQSSRYLVKRTGEKVFLECVQDMDHENMFWYRQDPGLGLRLIYFSYDVKMKEKGDIPEGYSVSREKKERFSLILESASTNQTSMYLCANSPRRYKEQYFGPGTRLLVL.

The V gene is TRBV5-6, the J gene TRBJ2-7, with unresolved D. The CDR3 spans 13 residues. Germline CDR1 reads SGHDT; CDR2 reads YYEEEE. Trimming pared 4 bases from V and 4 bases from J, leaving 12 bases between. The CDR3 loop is CASSVERRYEQYF. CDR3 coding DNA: TGTGCCAGCAGCGTGGAAAGACGGTACGAGCAGTACTTC.

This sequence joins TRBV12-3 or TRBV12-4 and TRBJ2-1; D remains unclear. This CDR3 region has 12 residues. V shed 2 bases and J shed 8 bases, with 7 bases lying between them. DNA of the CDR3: TGTGCCAGCAGTTTAATTCTCTATGAGCAGTTCTTC. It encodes CASSLILYEQFF.

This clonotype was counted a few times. In DNA, the CDR3 is TGTGCCAGCAGTAACAGAGGGAGAGGCACTGAAGCTTTCTTT. Protein sequence: CASSNRGRGTEAFF. The chain carries TRBV2 and TRBJ1-1; D call uncertain. Trimming cost V 5 bases and J 4 bases, with 14 bases left between them. Germline CDR1 is SNHLY and CDR2 is FYNNEI. This CDR3 contains 14 residues.

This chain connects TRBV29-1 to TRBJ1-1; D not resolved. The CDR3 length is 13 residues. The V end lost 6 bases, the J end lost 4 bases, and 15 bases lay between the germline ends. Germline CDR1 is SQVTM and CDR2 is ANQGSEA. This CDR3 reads CSVDLLGSTEAFF. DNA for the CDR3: TGCAGCGTCGACCTTCTAGGAAGCACTGAAGCTTTCTTT.

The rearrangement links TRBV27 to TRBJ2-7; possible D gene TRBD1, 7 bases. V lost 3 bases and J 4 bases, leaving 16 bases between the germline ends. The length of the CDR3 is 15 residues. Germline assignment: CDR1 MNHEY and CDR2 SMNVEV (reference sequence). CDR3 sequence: CASSFGGGFSYEQYF. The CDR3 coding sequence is TGTGCCAGCAGTTTTGGAGGGGGCTTTTCTTACGAGCAGTACTTC.

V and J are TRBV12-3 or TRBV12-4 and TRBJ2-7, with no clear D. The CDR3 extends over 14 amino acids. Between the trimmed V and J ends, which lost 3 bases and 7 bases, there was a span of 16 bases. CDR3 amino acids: CASSLGTMLGEQYF. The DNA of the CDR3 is TGTGCCAGCAGTTTGGGCACAATGCTGGGAGAGCAGTACTTC.

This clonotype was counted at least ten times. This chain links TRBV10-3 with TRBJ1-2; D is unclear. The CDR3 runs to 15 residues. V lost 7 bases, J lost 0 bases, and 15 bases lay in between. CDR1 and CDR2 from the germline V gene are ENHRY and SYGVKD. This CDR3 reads CAITEPGEANYGYTF. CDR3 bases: TGTGCCATCACCGAGCCAGGTGAAGCTAACTATGGCTACACCTTC.

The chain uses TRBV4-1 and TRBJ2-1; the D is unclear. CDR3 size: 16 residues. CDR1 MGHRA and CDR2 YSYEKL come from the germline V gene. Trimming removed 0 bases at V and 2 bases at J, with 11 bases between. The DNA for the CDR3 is TGCGCCAGCAGCCAAGAGCTCGCAGTGGCCTACAATGAGCAGTTCTTC. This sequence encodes CASSQELAVAYNEQFF.

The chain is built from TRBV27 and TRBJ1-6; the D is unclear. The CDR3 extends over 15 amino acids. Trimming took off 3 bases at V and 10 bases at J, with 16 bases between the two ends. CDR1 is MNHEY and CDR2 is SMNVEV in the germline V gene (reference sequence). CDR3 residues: CASSFISWDRSPLHF. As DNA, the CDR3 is TGTGCCAGCAGTTTTATAAGCTGGGATCGCTCACCCCTCCACTTT.

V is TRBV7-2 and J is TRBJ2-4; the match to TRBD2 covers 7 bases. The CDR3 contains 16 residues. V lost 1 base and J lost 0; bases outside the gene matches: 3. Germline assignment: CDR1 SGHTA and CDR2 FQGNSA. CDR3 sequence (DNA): TGTGCCAGCAGCTTAGGGTCTAGCGGAGCCAAAAACATTCAGTACTTC. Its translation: CASSLGSSGAKNIQYF.

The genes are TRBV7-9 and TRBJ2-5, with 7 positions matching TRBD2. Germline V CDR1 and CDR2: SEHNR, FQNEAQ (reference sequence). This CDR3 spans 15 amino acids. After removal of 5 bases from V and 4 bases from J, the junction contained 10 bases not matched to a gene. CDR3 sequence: CASSPHPGGGETQYF. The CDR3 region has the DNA TGTGCCAGCAGCCCCCATCCGGGGGGAGGAGAGACCCAGTACTTC.

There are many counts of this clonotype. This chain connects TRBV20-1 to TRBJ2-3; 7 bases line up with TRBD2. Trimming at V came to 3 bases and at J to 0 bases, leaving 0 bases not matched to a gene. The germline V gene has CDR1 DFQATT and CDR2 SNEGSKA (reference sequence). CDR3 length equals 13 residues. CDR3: CSASGGSTDTQYF. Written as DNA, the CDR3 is TGCAGTGCTAGCGGGGGGAGCACAGATACGCAGTATTTT.